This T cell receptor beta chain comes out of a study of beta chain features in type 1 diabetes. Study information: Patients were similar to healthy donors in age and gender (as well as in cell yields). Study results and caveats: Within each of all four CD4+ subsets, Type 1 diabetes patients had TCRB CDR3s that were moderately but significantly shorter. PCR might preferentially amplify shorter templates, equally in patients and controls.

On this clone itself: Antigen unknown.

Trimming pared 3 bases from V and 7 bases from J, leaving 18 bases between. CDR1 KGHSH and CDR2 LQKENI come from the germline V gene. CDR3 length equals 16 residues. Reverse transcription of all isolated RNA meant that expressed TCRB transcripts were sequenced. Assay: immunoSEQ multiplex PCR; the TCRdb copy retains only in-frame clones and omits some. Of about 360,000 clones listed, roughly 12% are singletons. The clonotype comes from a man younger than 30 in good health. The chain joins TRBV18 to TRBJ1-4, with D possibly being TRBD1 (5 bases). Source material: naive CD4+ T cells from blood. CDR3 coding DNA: TGTGCCAGCTCACCGAACCCGGGACTTCTGGCTGAAAAACTGTTTTTT. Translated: CASSPNPGLLAEKLFF.